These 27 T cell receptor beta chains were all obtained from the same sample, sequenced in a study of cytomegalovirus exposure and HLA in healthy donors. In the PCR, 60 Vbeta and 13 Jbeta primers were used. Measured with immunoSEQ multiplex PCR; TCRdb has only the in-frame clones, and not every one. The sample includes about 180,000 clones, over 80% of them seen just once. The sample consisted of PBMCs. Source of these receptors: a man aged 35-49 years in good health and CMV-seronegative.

The DNA of the CDR3 is TGTGCCAGCTCCCCCCTGCCGGGGACAGGGTTCATTAACACCGGGGAGCTGTTTTTT. Translation: CASSPLPGTGFINTGELFF. The V and J genes are TRBV18 and TRBJ2-2, with 9 bases fitting TRBD1. Germline V gives CDR1 KGHSH, CDR2 LQKENI. After removal of 6 bases from V and 2 bases from J, the junction contained 16 bases not matched to a gene. The CDR3 has 19 residues.

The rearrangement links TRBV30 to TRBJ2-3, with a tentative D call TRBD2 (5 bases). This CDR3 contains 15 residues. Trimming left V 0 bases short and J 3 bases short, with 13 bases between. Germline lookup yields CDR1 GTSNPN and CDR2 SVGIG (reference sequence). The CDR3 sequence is CAWSVLPTGTDTQYF. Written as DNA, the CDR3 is TGTGCCTGGAGTGTACTCCCGACGGGGACAGATACGCAGTATTTT.

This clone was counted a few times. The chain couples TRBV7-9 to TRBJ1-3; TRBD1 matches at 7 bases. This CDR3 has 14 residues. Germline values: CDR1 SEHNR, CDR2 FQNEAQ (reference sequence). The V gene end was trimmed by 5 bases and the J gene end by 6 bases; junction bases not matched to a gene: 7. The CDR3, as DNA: TGTGCCAGCAGCACCGCCGGGACAGTAAACACCATATATTTT. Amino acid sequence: CASSTAGTVNTIYF.

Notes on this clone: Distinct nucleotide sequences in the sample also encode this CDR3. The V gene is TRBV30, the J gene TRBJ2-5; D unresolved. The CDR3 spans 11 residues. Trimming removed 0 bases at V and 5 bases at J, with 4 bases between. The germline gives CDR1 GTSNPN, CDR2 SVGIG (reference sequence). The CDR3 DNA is TGTGCCTGGAGTGTACGGGAGACCCAGTACTTC. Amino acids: CAWSVRETQYF.

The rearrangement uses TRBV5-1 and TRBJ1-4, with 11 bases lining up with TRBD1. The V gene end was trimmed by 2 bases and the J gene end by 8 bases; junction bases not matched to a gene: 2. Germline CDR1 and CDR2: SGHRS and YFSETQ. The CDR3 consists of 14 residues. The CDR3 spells CASSLRDRGEKLFF. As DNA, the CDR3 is TGCGCCAGCAGCTTACGGGACAGGGGGGAAAAACTGTTTTTT.

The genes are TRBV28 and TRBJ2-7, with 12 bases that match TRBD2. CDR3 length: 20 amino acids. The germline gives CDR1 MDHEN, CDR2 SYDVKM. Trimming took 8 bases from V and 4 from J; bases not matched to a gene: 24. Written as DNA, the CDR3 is TGTGCCAGCTCCGGGACAACTTGGACTAGCGGGACAGATGGACCTTACGAGCAGTACTTC. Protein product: CASSGTTWTSGTDGPYEQYF. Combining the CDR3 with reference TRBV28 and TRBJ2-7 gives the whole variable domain DVKVTQSSRYLVKRTGEKVFLECVQDMDHENMFWYRQDPGLGLRLIYFSYDVKMKEKGDIPEGYSVSREKKERFSLILESASTNQTSMYLCASSGTTWTSGTDGPYEQYFGPGTRLTVT.

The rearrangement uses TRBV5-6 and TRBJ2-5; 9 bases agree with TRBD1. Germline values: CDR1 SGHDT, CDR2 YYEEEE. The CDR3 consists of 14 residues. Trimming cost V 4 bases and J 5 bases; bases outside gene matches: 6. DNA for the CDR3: TGTGCCAGCAGCCCGAACAGGGGGCGGGAGACCCAGTACTTC. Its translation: CASSPNRGRETQYF.

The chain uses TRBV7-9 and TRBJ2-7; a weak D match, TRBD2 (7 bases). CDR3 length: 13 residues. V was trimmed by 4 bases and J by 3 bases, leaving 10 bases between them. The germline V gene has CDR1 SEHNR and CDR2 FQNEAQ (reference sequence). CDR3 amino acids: CASSWGGRYEQYF. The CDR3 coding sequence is TGTGCCAGCAGCTGGGGGGGGCGCTACGAGCAGTACTTC.

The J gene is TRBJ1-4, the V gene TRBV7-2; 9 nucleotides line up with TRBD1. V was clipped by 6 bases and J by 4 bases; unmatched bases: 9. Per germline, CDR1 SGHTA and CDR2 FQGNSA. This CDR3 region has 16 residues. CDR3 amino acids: CASSQGTGKGNEKLFF. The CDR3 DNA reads TGTGCCAGCAGTCAAGGGACAGGGAAGGGTAATGAAAAACTGTTTTTT.

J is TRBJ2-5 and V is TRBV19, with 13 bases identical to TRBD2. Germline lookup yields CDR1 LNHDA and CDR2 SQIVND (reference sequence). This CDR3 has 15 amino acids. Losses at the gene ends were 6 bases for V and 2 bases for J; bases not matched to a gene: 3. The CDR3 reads CASRMGLAGQETQYF. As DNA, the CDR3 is TGTGCCAGTAGGATGGGACTAGCGGGGCAAGAGACCCAGTACTTC.

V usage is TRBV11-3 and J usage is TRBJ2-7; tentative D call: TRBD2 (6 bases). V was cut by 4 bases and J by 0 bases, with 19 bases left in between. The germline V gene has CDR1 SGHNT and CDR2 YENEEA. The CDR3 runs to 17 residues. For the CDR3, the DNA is TGTGCCAGCAGCTCGGGAAGGGGAAGGAGGGACTCCTACGAGCAGTACTTC. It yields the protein CASSSGRGRRDSYEQYF.

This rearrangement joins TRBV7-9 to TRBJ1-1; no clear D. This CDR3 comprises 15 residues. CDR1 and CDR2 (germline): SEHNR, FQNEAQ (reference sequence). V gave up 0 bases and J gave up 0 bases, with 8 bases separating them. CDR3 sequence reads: CASSLARRVNTEAFF. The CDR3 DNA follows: TGTGCCAGCAGCTTAGCTCGGCGGGTGAACACTGAAGCTTTCTTT.

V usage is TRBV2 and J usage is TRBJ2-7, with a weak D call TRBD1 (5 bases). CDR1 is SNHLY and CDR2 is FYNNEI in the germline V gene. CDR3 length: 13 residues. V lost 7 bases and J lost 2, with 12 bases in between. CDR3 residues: CASMKGLAYEQYF. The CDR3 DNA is TGTGCCAGCATGAAGGGGTTGGCCTACGAGCAGTACTTC.

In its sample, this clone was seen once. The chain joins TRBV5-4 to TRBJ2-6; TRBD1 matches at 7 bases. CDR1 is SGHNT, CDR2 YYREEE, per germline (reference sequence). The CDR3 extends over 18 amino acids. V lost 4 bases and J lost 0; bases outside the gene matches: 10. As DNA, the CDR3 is TGTGCCAGCAGCCACAGGACAGGCTTTGACTCTGGGGCCAACGTCCTGACTTTC. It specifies CASSHRTGFDSGANVLTF.

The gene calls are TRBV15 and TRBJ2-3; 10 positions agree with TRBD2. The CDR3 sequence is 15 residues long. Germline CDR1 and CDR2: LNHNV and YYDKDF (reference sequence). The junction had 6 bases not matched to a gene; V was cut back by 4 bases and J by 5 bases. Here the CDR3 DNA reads TGTGCCACCAGCATATCTGTAGCGGGGGGAGATACGCAGTATTTT. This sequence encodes CATSISVAGGDTQYF.

The CDR3, as DNA: TGTGCCAGCAGTTACTCCAGCAGACTCTCTGGAAACACCATATATTTT. This encodes CASSYSSRLSGNTIYF. This chain links TRBV6-5 with TRBJ1-3; D is unclear. With 0 bases removed from V and 0 bases from J, the gap between germline ends came to 9 bases. The CDR3 length is 16 residues. Germline CDR1 MNHEY, CDR2 SVGAGI.

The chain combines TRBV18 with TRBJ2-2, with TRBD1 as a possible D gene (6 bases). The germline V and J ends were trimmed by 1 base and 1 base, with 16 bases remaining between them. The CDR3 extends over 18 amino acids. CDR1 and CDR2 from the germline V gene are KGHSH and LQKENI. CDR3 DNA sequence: TGTGCCAGCTCACCACAGTCAGTCAGGGGATGGAACACCGGGGAGCTGTTTTTT. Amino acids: CASSPQSVRGWNTGELFF. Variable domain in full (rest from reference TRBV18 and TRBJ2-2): NAGVMQNPRHLVRRRGQEARLRCSPMKGHSHVYWYRQLPEEGLKFMVYLQKENIIDESGMPKERFSAEFPKEGPSILRIQQVVRGDSAAYFCASSPQSVRGWNTGELFFGEGSRLTVL.

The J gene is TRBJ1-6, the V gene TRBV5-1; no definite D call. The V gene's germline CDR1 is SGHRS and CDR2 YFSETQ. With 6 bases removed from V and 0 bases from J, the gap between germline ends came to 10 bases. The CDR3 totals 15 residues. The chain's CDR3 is CASTLSSSYNSPLHF. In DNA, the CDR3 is TGCGCCAGCACACTATCGAGCTCCTATAATTCACCCCTCCACTTT.

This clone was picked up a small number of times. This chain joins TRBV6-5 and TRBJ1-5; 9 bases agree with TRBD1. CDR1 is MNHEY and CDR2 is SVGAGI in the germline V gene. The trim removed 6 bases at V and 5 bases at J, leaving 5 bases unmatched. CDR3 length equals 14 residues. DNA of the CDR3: TGTGCCAGCAGCCTTGGGACAGGGTATCAGCCCCAGCATTTT. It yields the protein CASSLGTGYQPQHF.

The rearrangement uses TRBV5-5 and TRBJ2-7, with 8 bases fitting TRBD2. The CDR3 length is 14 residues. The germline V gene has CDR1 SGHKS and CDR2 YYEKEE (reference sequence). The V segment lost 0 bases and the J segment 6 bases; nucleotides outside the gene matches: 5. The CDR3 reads CASSLGLAWPEQYF. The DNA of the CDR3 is TGTGCCAGCAGCTTGGGACTAGCGTGGCCCGAGCAGTACTTC.

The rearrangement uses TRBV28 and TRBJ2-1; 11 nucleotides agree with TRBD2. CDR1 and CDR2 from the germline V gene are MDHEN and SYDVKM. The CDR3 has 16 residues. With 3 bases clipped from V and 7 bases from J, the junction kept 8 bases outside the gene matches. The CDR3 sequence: CASSLVGLAGGNEQFF. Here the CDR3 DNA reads TGTGCCAGCAGTTTGGTGGGGCTAGCGGGAGGAAATGAGCAGTTCTTC. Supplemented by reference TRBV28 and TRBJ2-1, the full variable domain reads DVKVTQSSRYLVKRTGEKVFLECVQDMDHENMFWYRQDPGLGLRLIYFSYDVKMKEKGDIPEGYSVSREKKERFSLILESASTNQTSMYLCASSLVGLAGGNEQFFGPGTRLTVL.

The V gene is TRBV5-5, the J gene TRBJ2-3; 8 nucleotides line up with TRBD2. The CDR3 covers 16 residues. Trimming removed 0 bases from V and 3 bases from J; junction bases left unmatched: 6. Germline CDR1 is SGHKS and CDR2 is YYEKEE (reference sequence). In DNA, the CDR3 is TGTGCCAGCAGCTTGGGGAATAGCGGGAAGACAGATACGCAGTATTTT. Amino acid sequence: CASSLGNSGKTDTQYF. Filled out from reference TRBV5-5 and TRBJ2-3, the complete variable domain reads DAGVTQSPTHLIKTRGQQVTLRCSPISGHKSVSWYQQVLGQGPQFIFQYYEKEERGRGNFPDRFSARQFPNYSSELNVNALLLGDSALYLCASSLGNSGKTDTQYFGPGTRLTVL.

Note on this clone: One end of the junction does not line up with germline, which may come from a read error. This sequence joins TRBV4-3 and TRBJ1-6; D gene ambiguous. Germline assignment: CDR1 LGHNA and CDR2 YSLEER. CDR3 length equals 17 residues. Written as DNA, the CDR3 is TGCGCCGGCAGCAAAGACGCGGCAGTTCAAAATAATTCACCCCTCCACTTT. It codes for CAGSKDAAVQNNSPLHF.

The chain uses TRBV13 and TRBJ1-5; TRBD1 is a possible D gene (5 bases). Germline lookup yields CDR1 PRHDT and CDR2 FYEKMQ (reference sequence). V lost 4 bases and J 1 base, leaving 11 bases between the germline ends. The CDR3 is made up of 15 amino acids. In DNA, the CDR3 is TGTGCCAGCAGCTACGGGGGGACGAGCAATCAGCCCCAGCATTTT. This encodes CASSYGGTSNQPQHF.

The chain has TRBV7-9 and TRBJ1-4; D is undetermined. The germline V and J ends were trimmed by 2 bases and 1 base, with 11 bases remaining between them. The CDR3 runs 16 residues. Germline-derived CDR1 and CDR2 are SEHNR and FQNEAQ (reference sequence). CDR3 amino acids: CASSLRGEGTNEKLFF. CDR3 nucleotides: TGTGCCAGCAGCTTACGTGGGGAGGGAACTAATGAAAAACTGTTTTTT.

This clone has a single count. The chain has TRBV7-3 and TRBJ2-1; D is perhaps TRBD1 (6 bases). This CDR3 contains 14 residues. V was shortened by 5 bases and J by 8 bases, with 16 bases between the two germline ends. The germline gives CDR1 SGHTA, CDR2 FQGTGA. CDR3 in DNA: TGTGCCAGCAGCCTTAGGGGTCCAGGGGATGAGCAGTTCTTC. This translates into CASSLRGPGDEQFF.

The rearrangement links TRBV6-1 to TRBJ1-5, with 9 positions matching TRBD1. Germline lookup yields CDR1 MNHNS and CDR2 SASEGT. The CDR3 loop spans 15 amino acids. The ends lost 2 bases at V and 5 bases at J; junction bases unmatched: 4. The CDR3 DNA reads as TGTGCCAGCAGTGAACCGGGACAGGGTTATCAGCCCCAGCATTTT. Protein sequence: CASSEPGQGYQPQHF.